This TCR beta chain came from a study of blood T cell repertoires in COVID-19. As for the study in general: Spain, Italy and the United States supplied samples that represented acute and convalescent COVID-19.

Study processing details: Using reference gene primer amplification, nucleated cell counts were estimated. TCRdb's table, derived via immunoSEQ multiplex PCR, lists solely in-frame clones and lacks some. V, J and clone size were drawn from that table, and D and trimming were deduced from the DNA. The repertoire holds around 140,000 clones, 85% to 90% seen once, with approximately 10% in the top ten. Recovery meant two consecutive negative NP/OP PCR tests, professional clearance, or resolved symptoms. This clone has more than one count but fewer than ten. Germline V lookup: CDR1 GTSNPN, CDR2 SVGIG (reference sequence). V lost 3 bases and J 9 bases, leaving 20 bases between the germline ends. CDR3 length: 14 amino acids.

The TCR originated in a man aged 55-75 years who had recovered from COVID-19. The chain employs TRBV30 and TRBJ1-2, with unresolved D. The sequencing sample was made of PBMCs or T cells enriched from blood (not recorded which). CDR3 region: CAWSGRLGGESYTF. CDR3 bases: TGTGCCTGGAGCGGGCGACTAGGTGGGGAAAGCTACACCTTC. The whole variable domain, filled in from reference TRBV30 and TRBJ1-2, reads SQTIHQWPATLVQPVGSPLSLECTVEGTSNPNLYWYRQAAGRGLQLLFYSVGIGQISSEVPQNLSASRPQDRQFILSSKKLLLSDSGFYLCAWSGRLGGESYTFGSGTRLTVV.